The clone carrying this T cell receptor (beta chain) was detected a few times. Antigen: not known. The time point denotes: 2015-2016 season, 7 days after influenza vaccination. Subjects lived in the community and lacked influenza vaccine within the prior 6 months. Produced via immunoSEQ multiplex PCR; TCRdb's table is partial and in-frame only. The table has approximately 8,500 clones, 75% to 90% seen once. This record comes from a study of follicular helper T cells after annual influenza vaccination. About the research overall: For some subjects, blood spans the 2013-2014, 2014-2015 and 2015-2016 annual vaccinations.

General study findings and limits: Only about 8.5-20% of analyzed cells yielded productive TCRB sequences.

Deletions cut 3 bases from V and 9 bases from J, with 16 bases between. CDR1 is SGHRS, CDR2 YFSETQ, per germline. This CDR3 spans 13 amino acids. This rearrangement joins TRBV5-1 to TRBJ2-7; D possibly corresponds to TRBD1 (5 bases). Sequences were derived from CXCR5+ CD38- circulating T follicular helper cells from blood, sampled 7 days after influenza vaccination. The subset: circulating Tfh, non-naive CD4+CXCR5+PD-1+ (ICOS+CD38+ or ICOS-CD38-). This clonotype was sampled from an adult who received the influenza vaccine. CDR3 sequence: CASSSDQRQGQYF. The CDR3 DNA sequence: TGCGCCAGCAGCTCGGATCAGAGGCAGGGGCAGTACTTC.